This note documents a single T cell receptor beta chain sequence. Its cognate antigen is unknown. The CDR3 spans 15 residues. The ends were cut back, 0 bases at V and 0 bases at J, with 6 bases in the middle. CDR1 is LGHNA, CDR2 YSLEER, per germline. Documented time point: newly diagnosed, previously untreated cHL patient sample. A comparison was provided by newly diagnosed, untreated classical Hodgkin lymphoma PBMCs. The sample belongs to a study of PD-1 blockade in classical Hodgkin lymphoma. Assay used: immunoSEQ multiplex PCR; TCRdb lists only in-frame clones, some missing. The repertoire holds tens of thousands of clones, with 93% as singletons. Study results and limitations: The origin of the repertoire differences remains undefined, with disease activity or prior therapy as possible causes. Reported findings placed baseline TCR diversity lower in newly diagnosed patients (compared with healthy donors).

The sequenced sample consisted of peripheral blood mononuclear cells (PBMCs). This sequence was found in a human donor with classical Hodgkin lymphoma. The chain joins TRBV4-3 to TRBJ1-3; D not resolved. In nucleotides, the CDR3 is TGCGCCAGCAGCCAAGACAGTCACTCTGGAAACACCATATATTTT. It translates to CASSQDSHSGNTIYF.